The sequence of this T cell receptor beta chain was determined in a study of identical twins. This clonotype was detected only a few times. The CDR3 sequence is 15 residues long. In germline, CDR1 is MGHDK, CDR2 SYGVNS. With 4 bases removed from V and 1 base from J, the gap between germline ends came to 12 bases. MiXCR, applied by TCRdb to the 5' RACE reads, yields one record per CDR3 protein. The table includes about 570,000 distinct CDR3 sequences, just under 10% detected once. These data are also associated with another study on yellow fever vaccine responses in identical twins.

The origin of this receptor is a woman aged 18 to 35 in good health. Sequenced: PBMCs. The rearrangement uses TRBV25-1 and TRBJ2-3; tentative D call: TRBD2 (5 bases). CDR3: CASSGWEKGTDTQYF. CDR3 sequence (DNA): TGTGCCAGCAGTGGTTGGGAGAAGGGCACAGATACGCAGTATTTT.